This TCR beta chain was retrieved from a study of cytomegalovirus exposure and HLA in healthy donors. Whole-study results and caveats: High specificity and sensitivity for cytomegalovirus status were reported for the classifier. Sequences of the TCR beta chain were said to predict the HLA-A and HLA-B alleles of most subjects accurately. Looking again later, the authors saw that most CMV-associated TCR beta chains seemed HLA-restricted.

The CDR3 extends over 14 amino acids. From germline, CDR1 is SNHLY and CDR2 FYNNEI. The V and J ends lost 7 bases and 4 bases, in that order; junction bases with no gene match: 5. At sampling all donors were nominally healthy, likely with unrecorded immune exposures. This clone occurred a few times. Antigen unknown. 13 Jbeta primers and 60 Vbeta primers were used for the PCR. Sequencing used immunoSEQ multiplex PCR; TCRdb keeps in-frame clones, though not all of them. The sample shows some 140,000 clones, about three quarters of them seen only once. This sequence originates from a female donor in good health and CMV-seropositive. J is TRBJ2-3 and V is TRBV2; 10 bases align to TRBD1. Sequencing was performed on PBMCs. CDR3 DNA sequence: TGTGCCAGCACCAGGGACAGGGGACCAGATACGCAGTATTTT. This translates into CASTRDRGPDTQYF. The full variable domain, completed using reference TRBV2 and TRBJ2-3, is EPEVTQTPSHQVTQMGQEVILRCVPISNHLYFYWYRQILGQKVEFLVSFYNNEISEKSEIFDDQFSVERPDGSNFTLKIRSTKLEDSAMYFCASTRDRGPDTQYFGPGTRLTVL.